This section outlines one T cell receptor beta chain sequence together with its context. The protocol was immunoSEQ multiplex PCR, while the TCRdb copy is restricted to in-frame clones and leaves out a portion. The data show some 130,000 clones, 90% seen once. The data derive from a study of blood T cell repertoires in COVID-19. About the research overall: The United States, Italy and Spain provided the acute and convalescent COVID-19 samples.

V lost 6 bases, J lost 0 bases, and 5 bases stayed unmatched. The CDR3 is made up of 15 amino acids. CDR1 and CDR2 from the germline V gene are KGHSH and LQKENI. This TCR was sampled from a man between 45 and 60 years old with active COVID-19. The J gene is TRBJ1-1, the V gene TRBV18, with 9 nucleotides matching TRBD1. The sample taken for sequencing was peripheral blood. DNA of the CDR3: TGTGCCAGCTCCCGGGGACAGGGAGTGAACACTGAAGCTTTCTTT. Its translation is CASSRGQGVNTEAFF.